This T cell receptor (beta chain) was sequenced in a study of blood T cell repertoires in COVID-19. CDR3 length: 14 residues. V dropped 4 bases and J dropped 4 bases, with 12 bases sitting between them. Germline CDR1 and CDR2: LGHDT and YNNKEL (reference sequence). Using immunoSEQ multiplex PCR, the repertoire was profiled, and TCRdb retains in-frame clones only, with some absent. Here the sample spans under 300,000 clones, around 86% being singletons. This chain links TRBV3-1 (or the pseudogene TRBV3-2) with TRBJ2-3; D unclear. The material sequenced was PBMCs or T cells enriched from blood (not recorded which). The receptor was derived from a woman aged 40 to 50 with acute COVID-19. The CDR3 bases are TGTGCCAGCAGCCCATTGTTACGGTCAGATACGCAGTATTTT. This gives the protein CASSPLLRSDTQYF.